Following are 28 T cell receptor beta chains from one sample sequenced in a study of cytomegalovirus exposure and HLA in healthy donors. Primers: 60 Vbeta forward and 13 Jbeta reverse. The assay was immunoSEQ multiplex PCR, and TCRdb's table has in-frame clones only and misses some. The sample includes about 120,000 clones, 65% to 90% seen only once; the top ten take 2.2%. The sequenced sample was PBMCs. These receptor sequences come from a woman aged 40 to 50 in good health and CMV-seronegative.

The chain recombines TRBV5-1 with TRBJ2-7; 8 bases are a match to TRBD2. Germline lookup yields CDR1 SGHRS and CDR2 YFSETQ. This CDR3 has 15 residues. J gave up 0 bases and V 2 bases, and 4 bases lay outside the gene matches. CDR3 in amino acids: CASSLGSGASYEQYF. The DNA of the CDR3 is TGCGCCAGCAGCTTAGGTAGCGGGGCCTCCTACGAGCAGTACTTC.

The J gene is TRBJ2-3, the V gene TRBV9; 8 positions match TRBD2. The V gene end was trimmed by 4 bases and the J gene end by 5 bases; junction bases not matched to a gene: 12. This CDR3 has 16 residues. Germline CDR1 is SGDLS and CDR2 is YYNGEE. CDR3 amino acids: CASSPAPGLGGDTQYF. The CDR3 DNA reads as TGTGCCAGCAGCCCAGCCCCGGGACTAGGAGGAGATACGCAGTATTTT.

This chain connects TRBV5-4 to TRBJ2-5; 9 bases match TRBD2. V lost 0 bases, J lost 4 bases, and 7 bases stayed unmatched. The CDR3 runs to 16 residues. Germline V gene data show CDR1 as SGHNT and CDR2 as YYREEE (reference sequence). The CDR3 region has the DNA TGTGCCAGCAGCTTGGATCCAGCGGGGGGCGGAGAGACCCAGTACTTC. Its protein is CASSLDPAGGGETQYF.

The V and J genes are TRBV18 and TRBJ2-1; no clear D. There are 16 residues in the CDR3. Germline V gene sequence: CDR1 KGHSH, CDR2 LQKENI. Trimming pared 2 bases from V and 0 bases from J, leaving 11 bases between. The chain's CDR3 is CASSPFADSSYNEQFF. CDR3 in DNA: TGTGCCAGCTCACCATTTGCGGATAGCTCCTACAATGAGCAGTTCTTC.

The chain employs TRBV2 and TRBJ1-1; TRBD1 agrees at 9 bases. Trimming removed 8 bases from V and 7 bases from J; junction bases left unmatched: 14. The CDR3 length is 15 residues. The germline V gene encodes CDR1 SNHLY and CDR2 FYNNEI. The CDR3 reads CASQSSGDRDDEAFF. In DNA, the CDR3 is TGTGCCAGCCAATCCAGTGGGGACAGGGACGATGAAGCTTTCTTT.

This chain joins TRBV27 and TRBJ1-1, with 8 bases lining up with TRBD1. CDR1 MNHEY and CDR2 SMNVEV come from the germline V gene (reference sequence). V dropped 6 bases and J dropped 3; count of bases not matched to a gene: 3. The CDR3 has 13 residues. The CDR3 nucleotides read TGTGCCAGCAGGATGACAGGGGACACTGAAGCTTTCTTT. It codes for CASRMTGDTEAFF.

V usage is TRBV6-8 and J usage is TRBJ2-3; D possibly corresponds to TRBD1 (5 bases). The ends were cut back, 6 bases at V and 1 base at J, with 11 bases in the middle. The germline V gene encodes CDR1 MNHGY and CDR2 SAAAGT. The CDR3 is made up of 14 amino acids. The CDR3 here is CASRGIGGTDTQYF. CDR3 bases: TGTGCCAGCAGGGGGATAGGGGGCACAGATACGCAGTATTTT.

The CDR3 loop reads CASSRSGSSYNEQFF. The CDR3 bases are TGTGCCAGCAGCCGTAGCGGGAGTTCCTACAATGAGCAGTTCTTC. This sequence joins TRBV6-5 and TRBJ2-1; TRBD2 matches 9 bases. CDR3 length equals 15 residues. The germline CDR1 and CDR2 sequences are MNHEY and SVGAGI. The J segment lost 1 base and the V segment lost 6 bases, leaving 4 bases of the junction unmatched.

This clone occurred a few times. This chain links TRBV10-3 with TRBJ2-7; D possibly corresponds to TRBD2 (7 bases). This CDR3 contains 13 residues. Per the germline V gene, CDR1 is ENHRY and CDR2 is SYGVKD. The ends were cut back, 7 bases at V and 9 bases at J, with 19 bases in the middle. In nucleotides, the CDR3 is TGTGCCATCACGGGTGCACAGGGAGGGGGGCAGTACTTC. Translation gives CAITGAQGGGQYF.

The chain is built from TRBV27 and TRBJ2-3; D may be TRBD2 (7 bases). Germline V gene sequence: CDR1 MNHEY, CDR2 SMNVEV (reference sequence). The CDR3 has 16 amino acids. With 3 bases removed from V and 2 bases from J, the gap between germline ends came to 15 bases. CDR3 sequence (DNA): TGTGCCAGCAGTTTTGACCTGCGGGGGCACACAGATACGCAGTATTTT. This sequence encodes CASSFDLRGHTDTQYF.

The chain combines TRBV7-9 with TRBJ1-2; possibly TRBD1 for D (6 bases). The CDR3 runs 15 residues. Germline V gene lookup returns CDR1 SEHNR and CDR2 FQNEAQ (reference sequence). V dropped 5 bases and J dropped 3 bases, with 16 bases sitting between them. CDR3 nucleotide sequence: TGTGCCAGCAGCCCCCGGGACATTCCTTACTATGGCTACACCTTC. Translating it yields CASSPRDIPYYGYTF. Using reference TRBV7-9 and TRBJ1-2 for the parts outside the CDR3, the full variable domain is DTGVSQNPRHKITKRGQNVTFRCDPISEHNRLYWYRQTLGQGPEFLTYFQNEAQLEKSRLLSDRFSAERPKGSFSTLEIQRTEQGDSAMYLCASSPRDIPYYGYTFGSGTRLTVV.

The chain joins TRBV5-6 to TRBJ2-1; TRBD2 matches at 12 bases. The CDR3 sequence is 16 residues long. Germline CDR1 and CDR2: SGHDT and YYEEEE. After removal of 0 bases from V and 7 bases from J, the junction contained 5 bases not matched to a gene. DNA of the CDR3: TGTGCCAGCAGCTTGGGACTAGCGGGAGTCTCTAATGAGCAGTTCTTC. This gives the protein CASSLGLAGVSNEQFF.

The J gene is TRBJ1-1, the V gene TRBV7-9; the D is unclear. CDR3 length: 13 residues. Germline lookup yields CDR1 SEHNR and CDR2 FQNEAQ (reference sequence). V shed 5 bases and J shed 1 base, with 8 bases lying between them. This chain's CDR3 is CASSPRGNTEAFF. In DNA, the CDR3 is TGTGCCAGCAGCCCTCGAGGGAACACTGAAGCTTTCTTT.

This chain uses TRBV30 with TRBJ1-1; D might be TRBD1 (6 bases). Per germline, CDR1 GTSNPN and CDR2 SVGIG (reference sequence). This CDR3 region has 14 residues. Trimming removed 4 bases from V and 0 bases from J, with 12 bases in between. This chain's CDR3 is CAWISGTLNTEAFF. Written as DNA, the CDR3 is TGTGCCTGGATATCTGGGACACTGAACACTGAAGCTTTCTTT.

This clone has only one observation. The V gene is TRBV9, the J gene TRBJ2-7; TRBD1 might be the D (5 bases). The CDR3 is 14 residues long. Germline CDR1 SGDLS, CDR2 YYNGEE. V was cut by 0 bases and J by 5 bases, with 12 bases left in between. In nucleotides, the CDR3 is TGTGCCAGCAGCGTAGGAAGGGGAAGCAACGAGCAGTACTTC. Translated: CASSVGRGSNEQYF.

This rearrangement joins TRBV7-6 to TRBJ2-6, with 7 bases lining up with TRBD1. Looked up from germline, CDR1 is SGHVS and CDR2 is FNYEAQ. The V segment lost 5 bases and the J segment 1 base; nucleotides outside the gene matches: 8. The length of the CDR3 is 17 residues. CDR3 protein: CASSPWDRGSGANVLTF. The CDR3 DNA reads TGTGCCAGCAGCCCTTGGGACAGAGGGTCTGGGGCCAACGTCCTGACTTTC.

The chain links TRBV20-1 to TRBJ1-1; weak D call: TRBD1 (5 bases). The V and J ends lost 5 bases and 12 bases respectively, with 13 bases between them. The CDR3 loop spans 10 amino acids. From germline, CDR1 is DFQATT and CDR2 SNEGSKA (reference sequence). CDR3 bases: TGCAGTGCTCCCAGGGTGGCGACTTTCTTT. It specifies CSAPRVATFF.

The chain employs TRBV19 and TRBJ1-2; 9 bases line up with TRBD1. This CDR3 region has 15 residues. Trimming removed 9 bases from V and 5 bases from J; junction bases left unmatched: 13. Germline V gives CDR1 LNHDA, CDR2 SQIVND (reference sequence). The DNA of the CDR3 is TGTGCCAGCGGACGAACAGGGGGCGGAAGTTATGGCTACACCTTC. It encodes CASGRTGGGSYGYTF.

The CDR3: CASSLTGVTGSGANVLTF. The CDR3, as DNA: TGTGCCAGCAGCTTAACGGGGGTTACAGGGTCTGGGGCCAACGTCCTGACTTTC. This chain uses TRBV7-3 with TRBJ2-6, with D maybe TRBD1 (6 bases). Germline-derived CDR1 and CDR2 are SGHTA and FQGTGA. Trimming shortened V by 0 bases and J by 1 base, and 13 bases separated the two germline ends. This CDR3 has 18 residues. Using reference TRBV7-3 and TRBJ2-6 for the parts outside the CDR3, the full variable domain is GAGVSQTPSNKVTEKGKYVELRCDPISGHTALYWYRQSLGQGPEFLIYFQGTGAADDSGLPNDRFFAVRPEGSVSTLKIQRTERGDSAVYLCASSLTGVTGSGANVLTFGAGSRLTVL.

This sequence joins TRBV18 and TRBJ1-2; maybe TRBD1 (5 bases). Between the trimmed V and J ends, which lost 5 bases and 4 bases, there was a span of 14 bases. This CDR3 spans 14 amino acids. Germline CDR1 is KGHSH and CDR2 is LQKENI. CDR3 amino acids: CASSATGSGYGYTF. CDR3 sequence (DNA): TGTGCCAGCTCAGCAACAGGTTCGGGCTATGGCTACACCTTC.

The V and J genes are TRBV5-1 and TRBJ2-7, with unresolved D. V shed 0 bases and J shed 3 bases, with 13 bases lying between them. The germline CDR1 and CDR2 sequences are SGHRS and YFSETQ. The CDR3 contains 15 residues. CDR3 in amino acids: CASSLVKNSYYEQYF. CDR3 nucleotide sequence: TGCGCCAGCAGCTTGGTGAAAAACAGCTACTACGAGCAGTACTTC.

The rearrangement links TRBV6-5 to TRBJ1-2; no clear D. With 11 bases removed from V and 6 bases from J, the gap between germline ends came to 19 bases. The CDR3 extends over 13 amino acids. In germline, CDR1 is MNHEY, CDR2 SVGAGI. This CDR3 is CAARAGSHHGYTF. Written as DNA, the CDR3 is TGTGCCGCCAGAGCGGGGAGCCACCATGGCTACACCTTC.

The chain uses TRBV4-3 and TRBJ2-1; TRBD2 agrees at 10 bases. The germline CDR1 and CDR2 sequences are LGHNA and YSLEER. The CDR3 sequence is 18 residues long. V lost 1 base to trimming and J lost 3 bases; unmatched junction nucleotides: 9. The CDR3 protein is CASSQAASSGRIYNEQFF. Here the CDR3 DNA reads TGCGCCAGCAGCCAAGCGGCCTCTAGCGGGAGAATCTACAATGAGCAGTTCTTC.

This clone turned up a few times. J is TRBJ2-3 and V is TRBV4-1; 10 bases align to TRBD2. CDR1 and CDR2 (germline): MGHRA, YSYEKL. J was trimmed by 6 bases and V by 5 bases; bases with no gene match: 11. The CDR3 is 16 amino acids. This CDR3 reads CASSNQGLAVADTQYF. CDR3 bases: TGCGCCAGCAGCAACCAAGGACTAGCGGTTGCGGATACGCAGTATTTT.

The chain links TRBV28 to TRBJ2-4; D is possibly TRBD2 (5 bases). Germline V gives CDR1 MDHEN, CDR2 SYDVKM. Trimming removed 3 bases at V and 8 bases at J, with 14 bases between. The CDR3 is 14 residues long. The CDR3 spells CASSFYSPGDIQYF. In DNA form, the CDR3 reads TGTGCCAGCAGTTTTTACAGTCCCGGGGACATTCAGTACTTC.

This clone was seen only once. The rearrangement joins TRBV7-7 to TRBJ2-3; 10 bases agree with TRBD2. This CDR3 contains 22 residues. The junction had 19 bases not matched to a gene; V was cut back by 1 base and J by 0 bases. Germline V lookup: CDR1 SSHAT, CDR2 FNYEAQ (reference sequence). This chain's CDR3 is CASSLVINRGAGGLTSTDTQYF. The CDR3 bases are TGTGCCAGCAGCTTAGTCATAAATAGAGGAGCGGGGGGGCTCACTAGCACAGATACGCAGTATTTT. Filled out from reference TRBV7-7 and TRBJ2-3, the complete variable domain reads GAGVSQSPRYKVTKRGQDVTLRCDPISSHATLYWYQQALGQGPEFLTYFNYEAQPDKSGLPSDRFSAERPEGSISTLTIQRTEQRDSAMYRCASSLVINRGAGGLTSTDTQYFGPGTRLTVL.

The chain recombines TRBV5-1 with TRBJ1-3, with D possibly TRBD1 on 5 matching bases. The germline V gene has CDR1 SGHRS and CDR2 YFSETQ. The CDR3 totals 16 residues. V was clipped by 4 bases and J by 3 bases, with 17 bases between them. Here the CDR3 reads CASSPRDSTSGNTIYF. The CDR3 coding sequence is TGCGCCAGCAGCCCCCGGGACTCAACCAGTGGAAACACCATATATTTT.

The V and J genes are TRBV27 and TRBJ2-7, with D perhaps TRBD1 (5 bases). Germline V gives CDR1 MNHEY, CDR2 SMNVEV (reference sequence). Trimming took 5 bases from V and 2 from J, leaving 10 bases between them. This CDR3 comprises 13 residues. The CDR3 loop is CASSAGFAYEQYF. DNA of the CDR3: TGTGCCAGCAGTGCAGGGTTTGCCTACGAGCAGTACTTC.